A selection of T cell receptor beta chains follows, all from one sample in a study of T cells after yellow fever vaccination. Each CDR3 protein is one row after TCRdb ran MiXCR on the 5' RACE reads. This table has some 340,000 distinct CDR3 sequences, around 10% appearing once. This specimen was CD4+ T cells sorted from PBMCs, taken 45 days after the yellow fever booster vaccination. These TCRs come from a man younger than 30 who received the YFV17D yellow fever vaccine. Each CDR3 is given with its conserved first and last residue. The D gene is left open where the match is weak. A clone size is listed for some rows: how often the clone was seen (once, few, many), or a class if it is expanded.

clone_size,v_call,j_call,d_call,cdr3_nt,cdr3_aa
.,TRBV3-1,TRBJ2-3,TRBD1,TGTGCCAGCAGCCGGGACAGCGCAGATACGCAGTATTTT,CASSRDSADTQYF
few,TRBV3-1,TRBJ2-5,.,TGTGCCAGCAGCCAAGGGGGGCCAGAGACCCAGTACTTC,CASSQGGPETQYF
.,TRBV28,TRBJ1-4,.,TGTGCCAGCACTCCTCCGGGGGCGCGAGGTGAAAAACTGTTTTTT,CASTPPGARGEKLFF
.,TRBV2,TRBJ1-2,.,TGTGCCAGCAGTGGTCTAGCGCAGGGACTAGGCTACACCTTC,CASSGLAQGLGYTF
many,TRBV5-1,TRBJ2-3,TRBD1,TGCGCCAGCAGCTTTGGACAGGACACAGATACGCAGTATTTT,CASSFGQDTDTQYF
.,TRBV6-5,TRBJ1-1,.,TGTGCCAGCAGTTACTCTCCTTTGGGGGACACTGAAGCTTTCTTT,CASSYSPLGDTEAFF
few,TRBV19,TRBJ2-2,.,TGTGCCAGTAGTATAGAGTCGTTCACCGGGGAGCTGTTTTTT,CASSIESFTGELFF
few,TRBV6-5,TRBJ1-2,.,TGTGCCAGCAGTTACTCGCCGGCTAACTATGGCTACACCTTC,CASSYSPANYGYTF
.,TRBV4-1,TRBJ1-1,.,TGCGCCAGCAGCCAAGATCTCCGGGTGCCGAAGCCCCAAGCTTTCTTT,CASSQDLRVPKPQAFF
few,TRBV5-5,TRBJ2-2,.,TGTGCCAGCAGCTCCCAGGTGGCCGGGGAGCTGTTTTTT,CASSSQVAGELFF
few,TRBV10-3,TRBJ2-1,.,TGTGCCACCGGTCAGACTGAAGCCAATGAGCAGTTCTTC,CATGQTEANEQFF
.,TRBV5-1,TRBJ1-1,.,TGCGCCAGCAGCTTGGGGGCAGCTTCTACCACTGAAGCTTTCTTT,CASSLGAASTTEAFF
.,TRBV24-1,TRBJ1-1,TRBD1,TGTGCCACCACCCCGGACAGGGGAAGATTTAATACTGAAGCTTTCTTT,CATTPDRGRFNTEAFF
.,TRBV5-4,TRBJ1-6,.,TGTGCCAGCAGCTTGGTGGGTCCCAGGGCAGCCGGGTCACCCCTCCACTTT,CASSLVGPRAAGSPLHF
.,TRBV7-2,TRBJ1-6,.,TGTGCCAGCCGCATGGCCGGGACAACCTATAATTCACCCCTCCACTTT,CASRMAGTTYNSPLHF
many,TRBV2,TRBJ1-6,.,TGTGCCAGCAATCCACCTCCCTCCTATAATTCACCCCTCCACTTT,CASNPPPSYNSPLHF
many,TRBV4-2,TRBJ2-1,TRBD2,TGTGCCAGCAGCCAAGATCTACTAGCGGGTACCTACAATGAGCAGTTCTTC,CASSQDLLAGTYNEQFF
.,TRBV18,TRBJ2-3,TRBD1,TGTGCCAGCTACGCCCAGGGGGCGGGGATGTACACAGATACGCAGTATTTT,CASYAQGAGMYTDTQYF
few,TRBV27,TRBJ1-5,TRBD1,TGTGCCAGCTCCGACGGGGGACAGGGGATCCGTCAGCCCCAGCATTTT,CASSDGGQGIRQPQHF
.,TRBV4-1,TRBJ2-7,.,TGCGCCAGCAGCCAAGAAGGTGGCAGGTATGGCGAGCAGTACTTC,CASSQEGGRYGEQYF
.,TRBV4-1,TRBJ2-1,TRBD1,TGCGCCAGCAGCCAAGATCCAGGGGGCTACAATGAGCAGTTCTTC,CASSQDPGGYNEQFF
.,TRBV5-1,TRBJ1-6,.,TGCGCCAGCAGCTTGCGGGGGACCAATTCACCCCTCCACTTT,CASSLRGTNSPLHF
.,TRBV28,TRBJ2-5,TRBD1,TGTGCCAGCAGTTTTTATAGGACAGGGGTGGGAGAGACCCAGTACTTC,CASSFYRTGVGETQYF
.,TRBV4-1,TRBJ1-6,.,TGCGCCAGCAGCGGCGCATTTCTGGGATTGAGGAATTCACCCCTCCACTTT,CASSGAFLGLRNSPLHF
few,TRBV10-3,TRBJ1-2,.,TGTGCCATCAGTGAGCAGCGGTATGGCTACACCTTC,CAISEQRYGYTF
.,TRBV12-3/TRBV12-4,TRBJ2-7,.,TGTGCCAGCAGTTTGTATCGCGAGCAGTACTTC,CASSLYREQYF
.,TRBV19,TRBJ1-5,.,TGTGCCAGTAGTAATGATTTTAGCAATCAGCCCCAGCATTTT,CASSNDFSNQPQHF
.,TRBV4-1,TRBJ2-1,.,TGCGCCAGCAGCCAAGTGGGGAAAAGCTCCTACAATGAGCAGTTCTTC,CASSQVGKSSYNEQFF
.,TRBV7-9,TRBJ1-5,TRBD1,TGTGCCAGCAGCCAACAGGGGCTTAATCAGCCCCAGCATTTT,CASSQQGLNQPQHF
many,TRBV4-3,TRBJ2-6,TRBD1,TGCGCCAGCAGCCAGTACTTTACAGGGGGAACTGGGGCCAACGTCCTGACTTTC,CASSQYFTGGTGANVLTF
many,TRBV5-1,TRBJ2-1,TRBD2,TGCGCCAGCAGCCGAGCGGGGGGCTCCTACAATGAGCAGTTCTTC,CASSRAGGSYNEQFF
many,TRBV20-1,TRBJ2-5,TRBD2,TGCAGTGCTAGAAGGGATCGGACTAGCGCCGGTAACGGGACCCAGTACTTC,CSARRDRTSAGNGTQYF
.,TRBV7-6,TRBJ2-5,TRBD2,TGTGCCAGCAGCTTCACCGGGGGGGTAGAGACCCAGTACTTC,CASSFTGGVETQYF
.,TRBV5-1,TRBJ1-5,.,TGCGCCAGCAGCTTGGACGGGACCCCAAATAGCAATCAGCCCCAGCATTTT,CASSLDGTPNSNQPQHF
many,TRBV2,TRBJ2-3,TRBD1,TGTGCCAGCAGTGGGACAGGAGATACGCAGTATTTT,CASSGTGDTQYF
.,TRBV6-5,TRBJ2-3,.,TGTGCCAGCAGTTACTCGAATGGACTGGCCTATACGCAGTATTTT,CASSYSNGLAYTQYF
few,TRBV24-1,TRBJ2-1,TRBD1,TGTGCCACCAGTGAGACAGGGGGCGGTGAGCAGTTCTTC,CATSETGGGEQFF
few,TRBV3-1,TRBJ1-6,.,TGTGCCAGCAGCCCGCGTAGCGGGAATTCACCCCTCCACTTT,CASSPRSGNSPLHF
.,TRBV4-1,TRBJ1-4,.,TGCGCCAGCTGCCCCCTGTGGGGGCCTAATGAAAAACTGTTTTTT,CASCPLWGPNEKLFF
.,TRBV5-1,TRBJ1-2,.,TGCGCCAGCAGCTCGGACGGAGAAGCTAACTATGGCTACACCTTC,CASSSDGEANYGYTF
few,TRBV20-1,TRBJ1-2,.,TGCAGTGCCCGTTCGTCGGGGGCTATTGGCTACACCTTC,CSARSSGAIGYTF
.,TRBV7-9,TRBJ1-1,TRBD1,TGTGCCAGCAGCATAACGGGACAGGTAATGAACACTGAAGCTTTCTTT,CASSITGQVMNTEAFF
.,TRBV4-3,TRBJ2-1,.,TGCGCCAGCAGCCAAGAACCGGGCTCCTACAATGAGCAGTTCTTC,CASSQEPGSYNEQFF